This T cell receptor (beta chain) was identified in a study of shared clonotypes between healthy human individuals. V was trimmed by 4 bases and J by 2 bases, leaving 10 bases between them. CDR3 length equals 13 residues. Germline V gene sequence: CDR1 SGHNT, CDR2 YYREEE (reference sequence). Assay used: immunoSEQ multiplex PCR; TCRdb lists only in-frame clones, some missing. The table has some 2,000,000 clones, over 85% seen once. Naive CD8 cells lacked CD45RO and underwent positive selection for CCR7, leaving out terminally differentiated effector memory CD45RA+ cells. The TCR originated in a man aged 18 to 30 in good health. The rearrangement uses TRBV5-4 and TRBJ2-7; unclear D gene. The sequencing input was naive CD8+ T cells sorted from blood. CDR3 in amino acids: CASSTGPAYEQYF. The CDR3 nucleotides read TGTGCCAGCAGCACTGGACCAGCCTACGAGCAGTACTTC.